A single sample gave rise to the 14 T cell receptor beta chains below, sequenced in a study of OX40 agonist ivuxolimab in advanced cancers. TCRdb's table, derived via immunoSEQ multiplex PCR, lists solely in-frame clones and lacks some. The repertoire holds about 99,000 clones, roughly 90% seen once, with around 0.3% in the top ten. Sequencing used CD4+ or CD8+ T cells sorted from blood, obtained in a trial of the OX40 agonist ivuxolimab. These receptors were collected from an adult with an advanced solid tumor such as melanoma, head and neck, liver or kidney cancer.

The count of this clone is one. This rearrangement joins TRBV10-3 to TRBJ2-7; TRBD1 agrees at 9 bases. The CDR3 has 14 residues. Germline CDR1 and CDR2: ENHRY and SYGVKD. Trimming at V came to 4 bases and at J to 3 bases, leaving 4 bases not matched to a gene. The CDR3 region has the DNA TGTGCCATCAGTGTCGGGACAGGGAACTACGAGCAGTACTTC. This encodes CAISVGTGNYEQYF.

V and J are TRBV10-2 and TRBJ2-1; 12 bases agree with TRBD2. Germline V gene lookup returns CDR1 WSHSY and CDR2 SAAADI. The CDR3 consists of 16 residues. V was pared by 6 bases and J by 0 bases, with 3 bases of the junction left unmatched. This CDR3 reads CASRLAGGNSYNEQFF. The CDR3 nucleotides are TGCGCCAGCAGACTAGCGGGAGGAAACTCCTACAATGAGCAGTTCTTC.

The chain links TRBV4-2 to TRBJ2-2, with 9 bases aligning to TRBD2. This CDR3 is built from 16 residues. Germline CDR1 LGHNA, CDR2 YNFKEQ. Trimming cost V 4 bases and J 3 bases; bases outside gene matches: 6. The CDR3 loop is CASSLFSGRDTGELFF. CDR3 nucleotides: TGTGCCAGCAGCCTCTTTAGCGGGAGAGACACCGGGGAGCTGTTTTTT.

The rearrangement joins TRBV28 to TRBJ1-2; D may be TRBD1 (5 bases). Trimming left V 6 bases short and J 5 bases short, with 16 bases between. Germline CDR1 and CDR2: MDHEN and SYDVKM. The CDR3 is 14 residues long. DNA of the CDR3: TGTGCCAGCAGAGTTTTTGGGGGGGAATATGGCTACACCTTC. Amino acids: CASRVFGGEYGYTF.

This sequence joins TRBV28 and TRBJ2-5; D remains unclear. The V gene lost 6 bases and the J gene lost 0 bases, with 14 bases spanning the gap. Germline-derived CDR1 and CDR2 are MDHEN and SYDVKM. CDR3 length: 15 amino acids. In DNA form, the CDR3 reads TGTGCCAGCAGCACCCCCCCTAGGGACCAAGAGACCCAGTACTTC. This gives the protein CASSTPPRDQETQYF.

The chain uses TRBV28 and TRBJ2-2, with 7 bases aligning to TRBD1. Germline V gene sequence: CDR1 MDHEN, CDR2 SYDVKM. The CDR3 covers 15 residues. Losses at the gene ends were 6 bases for V and 0 bases for J; bases not matched to a gene: 4. The CDR3 region is CASSSGTANTGELFF. The CDR3 coding sequence is TGTGCCAGCAGCTCCGGGACAGCGAACACCGGGGAGCTGTTTTTT.

This chain uses TRBV7-2 with TRBJ2-7; D not resolved. CDR1 and CDR2 from the germline V gene are SGHTA and FQGNSA. V shed 0 bases and J shed 2 bases, with 2 bases lying between them. This CDR3 is 12 amino acids long. The CDR3 loop reads CASSLAAYEQYF. The CDR3 DNA sequence: TGTGCCAGCAGCTTAGCGGCCTACGAGCAGTACTTC.

The chain uses TRBV6-1 and TRBJ2-1; 12 bases match TRBD2. CDR3 length: 17 residues. The J segment lost 10 bases and the V segment lost 6 bases, leaving 16 bases of the junction unmatched. Germline assignment: CDR1 MNHNS and CDR2 SASEGT. The CDR3 here is CASSETSGRKGLSEQFF. The CDR3, as DNA: TGTGCCAGCAGCGAAACTAGCGGGAGGAAGGGTTTGTCAGAGCAGTTCTTC.

This clone was observed a single time. The CDR3 is CASRLGTSGRNTGELFF. The CDR3, as DNA: TGCGCCAGCAGGCTCGGGACTAGCGGGAGGAATACCGGGGAGCTGTTTTTT. The gene calls are TRBV5-1 and TRBJ2-2; 15 positions match TRBD2. V was pared by 5 bases and J by 5 bases, with 7 bases of the junction left unmatched. Germline V gene lookup returns CDR1 SGHRS and CDR2 YFSETQ. CDR3 length: 17 amino acids.

The gene calls are TRBV4-1 and TRBJ2-5, with 8 bases fitting TRBD1. The CDR3 covers 14 residues. V trimming: 2 bases; J trimming: 4 bases; junction bases outside the gene matches: 3. Germline V CDR1 and CDR2: MGHRA, YSYEKL. The CDR3 DNA follows: TGCGCCAGCAGCCAACGGACAGGGCCAGAGACCCAGTACTTC. Translation gives CASSQRTGPETQYF.

The chain has TRBV10-3 and TRBJ2-5, with 9 nucleotides matching TRBD2. The V gene end was trimmed by 6 bases and the J gene end by 6 bases; junction bases not matched to a gene: 8. The CDR3 spans 14 residues. The germline CDR1 and CDR2 sequences are ENHRY and SYGVKD. Here the CDR3 DNA reads TGTGCCATCAGCCGCTTAGCGGGAGAAAAGACCCAGTACTTC. This encodes CAISRLAGEKTQYF.

In its sample, this clone was seen once. This chain connects TRBV6-4 to TRBJ2-3; TRBD1 matches at 11 bases. The CDR3 sequence is 14 residues long. The junction had 3 bases not matched to a gene; V was cut back by 4 bases and J by 6 bases. Germline V gene data show CDR1 as MRHNA and CDR2 as SNTAGT. CDR3 DNA: TGTGCCAGCAGTGGGACAGGGGGCGTGGATACGCAGTATTTT. As protein: CASSGTGGVDTQYF.

This clone has just one count. The genes are TRBV9 and TRBJ2-7; D may be TRBD1 (6 bases). Germline loops: CDR1 SGDLS, CDR2 YYNGEE. This CDR3 spans 14 amino acids. The V and J ends lost 2 bases and 4 bases respectively, with 13 bases between them. This CDR3 reads CASSVEQGNYEQYF. The DNA of the CDR3 is TGTGCCAGCAGCGTGGAACAGGGCAATTACGAGCAGTACTTC.

Only a few counts were recorded for this clone. The chain has TRBV6-4 and TRBJ2-3; no definite D call. V was cut by 5 bases and J by 0 bases, with 12 bases left in between. The CDR3 spans 15 residues. Germline assignment: CDR1 MRHNA and CDR2 SNTAGT. CDR3 bases: TGTGCCAGCAGTTCGGACGGAACTAGCACAGATACGCAGTATTTT. Encoded protein: CASSSDGTSTDTQYF.